The 22 T cell receptor beta chains listed next were all sequenced from one sample in a study of blood T cell repertoires in COVID-19. Clones were sequenced by immunoSEQ multiplex PCR, and TCRdb holds only the in-frame ones, with some missing. The table lists approximately 300,000 clones, just under 85% of them singletons. The sequenced sample consisted of peripheral blood. These receptors were taken from a woman between 50 and 59 years old with active or convalescent COVID-19.

V usage is TRBV6-5 and J usage is TRBJ2-5, with 8 bases that match TRBD2. The germline CDR1 and CDR2 sequences are MNHEY and SVGAGI. V trimming: 7 bases; J trimming: 0 bases; junction bases outside the gene matches: 4. This CDR3 is built from 14 residues. This CDR3 is CASTPGGYQETQYF. CDR3 DNA sequence: TGTGCCAGCACCCCGGGGGGGTACCAAGAGACCCAGTACTTC.

This clone was counted between two and nine times. This chain links TRBV4-1 with TRBJ1-3, with no clear D. V was shortened by 0 bases and J by 6 bases, with 15 bases between the two germline ends. Germline V gene lookup returns CDR1 MGHRA and CDR2 YSYEKL. The CDR3 sequence is 16 residues long. The CDR3 spells CASSQEYSSLINTIYF. CDR3 in DNA: TGCGCCAGCAGCCAAGAGTACTCGAGTTTAATAAACACCATATATTTT.

The chain has TRBV19 and TRBJ2-7; 10 nucleotides agree with TRBD2. This CDR3 has 14 amino acids. In germline, CDR1 is LNHDA, CDR2 SQIVND (reference sequence). V shed 6 bases and J 0 bases; nucleotides not matched to a gene: 2. CDR3 DNA: TGTGCCAGTAGCACTAGCGGGATCTCCTACGAGCAGTACTTC. Translating gives CASSTSGISYEQYF.

This clone was observed a single time. The chain employs TRBV11-1 and TRBJ1-2; D perhaps matches TRBD1 (5 bases). The CDR3 consists of 13 residues. Germline V CDR1 and CDR2: SGHAT, FQDESV (reference sequence). Trimming pared 5 bases from V and 4 bases from J, leaving 11 bases between. The DNA for the CDR3 is TGTGCCAGCAGCCAAGGGGCCCCCTATGGCTACACCTTC. Translating it yields CASSQGAPYGYTF.

This chain links TRBV19 with TRBJ2-2, with TRBD2 matching over 12 bases. The V gene's germline CDR1 is LNHDA and CDR2 SQIVND (reference sequence). This CDR3 comprises 18 residues. The junction had 9 bases not matched to a gene; V was cut back by 5 bases and J by 2 bases. DNA for the CDR3: TGTGCCAGTAGTCCCTCCTCACTAGCGGGAGGAAACACCGGGGAGCTGTTTTTT. Its translation: CASSPSSLAGGNTGELFF.

V usage is TRBV7-3 and J usage is TRBJ1-1; TRBD1 matches at 9 bases. The CDR3 extends over 15 amino acids. The junction had 7 bases not matched to a gene; V was cut back by 3 bases and J by 5 bases. Germline CDR1 is SGHTA and CDR2 is FQGTGA. The CDR3 sequence: CASSLGDRDRTEAFF. CDR3 in DNA: TGTGCCAGCAGCTTGGGGGACAGGGATCGGACTGAAGCTTTCTTT. The full variable domain, its missing parts supplied by reference TRBV7-3 and TRBJ1-1, is GAGVSQTPSNKVTEKGKYVELRCDPISGHTALYWYRQSLGQGPEFLIYFQGTGAADDSGLPNDRFFAVRPEGSVSTLKIQRTERGDSAVYLCASSLGDRDRTEAFFGQGTRLTVV.

This sequence joins TRBV27 and TRBJ2-2; 13 bases are a match to TRBD2. This CDR3 is 22 amino acids long. The V and J ends lost 5 bases and 4 bases, in that order; junction bases with no gene match: 22. The germline V gene has CDR1 MNHEY and CDR2 SMNVEV (reference sequence). CDR3 residues: CASSPPYSTRLAGGSRTGELFF. The DNA of the CDR3 is TGTGCCAGCAGTCCCCCATATTCAACTAGACTAGCGGGAGGTTCGCGCACCGGGGAGCTGTTTTTT.

The rearrangement uses TRBV15 and TRBJ2-7; 7 nucleotides line up with TRBD2. The CDR3 contains 15 residues. CDR1 is LNHNV and CDR2 is YYDKDF in the germline V gene (reference sequence). J lost 6 bases, V lost 6 bases, and 14 bases had no gene match. CDR3 amino acids: CATRGGRAGEGEQYF. The CDR3 DNA follows: TGTGCCACCAGGGGGGGAAGGGCGGGAGAAGGCGAGCAGTACTTC.

V is TRBV6-6 and J is TRBJ1-1; D not certain. The CDR3 contains 15 residues. The germline CDR1 and CDR2 sequences are MNHNY and SVGAGI (reference sequence). The V gene lost 2 bases and the J gene lost 0 bases, with 10 bases spanning the gap. CDR3 residues: CASSYGLRMNTEAFF. CDR3 sequence (DNA): TGTGCCAGCAGTTACGGTCTACGCATGAACACTGAAGCTTTCTTT.

The chain employs TRBV6-5 and TRBJ2-1; a possible D gene is TRBD1 (6 bases). This CDR3 has 15 amino acids. Per the germline V gene, CDR1 is MNHEY and CDR2 is SVGAGI. V shed 2 bases and J shed 5 bases, with 13 bases lying between them. The CDR3 loop reads CASSYPTGGNNEQFF. CDR3 DNA: TGTGCCAGCAGTTACCCGACAGGTGGAAACAATGAGCAGTTCTTC.

The V call is TRBV2, the J call TRBJ2-2; the match to TRBD1 covers 12 bases. Trimming took 6 bases from V and 7 from J; bases not matched to a gene: 9. The CDR3 runs to 16 residues. The germline CDR1 and CDR2 sequences are SNHLY and FYNNEI. CDR3 region: CASSGSGTGGDGELFF. As DNA, the CDR3 is TGTGCCAGCAGCGGCTCCGGGACAGGGGGCGACGGGGAGCTGTTTTTT.

J is TRBJ2-5 and V is TRBV6-4; D may be TRBD1 (7 bases). V lost 2 bases, J lost 0 bases, and 10 bases lay in between. This CDR3 is 15 amino acids long. Germline V gene lookup returns CDR1 MRHNA and CDR2 SNTAGT. The CDR3 region is CASSDAGTDQETQYF. The CDR3 DNA follows: TGTGCCAGCAGTGACGCGGGGACAGACCAAGAGACCCAGTACTTC.

The CDR3 DNA follows: TGTGCCAGTAGTTACAGGGAATCAGCCTACGAGCAGTACTTC. Translating it yields CASSYRESAYEQYF. The V gene is TRBV19, the J gene TRBJ2-7; TRBD1 is a possible D gene (6 bases). Germline V gene data show CDR1 as LNHDA and CDR2 as SQIVND (reference sequence). V gave up 5 bases and J gave up 2 bases, with 13 bases separating them. This CDR3 is 14 amino acids long. The full variable domain, completed using reference TRBV19 and TRBJ2-7, is DGGITQSPKYLFRKEGQNVTLSCEQNLNHDAMYWYRQDPGQGLRLIYYSQIVNDFQKGDIAEGYSVSREKKESFPLTVTSAQKNPTAFYLCASSYRESAYEQYFGPGTRLTVT.

This clone was seen just once. This sequence joins TRBV4-1 and TRBJ1-4; D is perhaps TRBD1 (5 bases). Germline loops: CDR1 MGHRA, CDR2 YSYEKL. This CDR3 has 16 residues. The V end lost 6 bases, the J end lost 2 bases, and 16 bases lay between the germline ends. CDR3 residues: CASRVQETTTNEKLFF. The CDR3 nucleotides are TGCGCCAGCAGGGTACAGGAGACGACGACTAATGAAAAACTGTTTTTT.

This sequence joins TRBV5-1 and TRBJ1-6; 8 nucleotides match TRBD1. CDR3 size: 14 residues. Germline assignment: CDR1 SGHRS and CDR2 YFSETQ. V shed 5 bases, J shed 6 bases, and the junction held 4 bases outside the gene matches. In DNA form, the CDR3 reads TGCGCCAGCAGGATTGACAGGGGTAATTCACCCCTCCACTTT. This sequence encodes CASRIDRGNSPLHF.

V usage is TRBV27 and J usage is TRBJ1-1; unclear D gene. The CDR3 consists of 15 residues. CDR1 and CDR2 (germline): MNHEY, SMNVEV (reference sequence). V was pared by 4 bases and J by 3 bases, with 15 bases between. In nucleotides, the CDR3 is TGTGCCAGCAGTTCCTCGCCCGTCAGATACACTGAAGCTTTCTTT. Protein product: CASSSSPVRYTEAFF.

The genes are TRBV2 and TRBJ2-3, with 7 bases fitting TRBD2. The trim removed 7 bases at V and 3 bases at J, leaving 7 bases unmatched. Germline V gives CDR1 SNHLY, CDR2 FYNNEI. This CDR3 comprises 14 residues. The CDR3 DNA sequence: TGTGCCAGCAATGACGCGGGAGATACAGATACGCAGTATTTT. Amino acids: CASNDAGDTDTQYF.

The chain has TRBV2 and TRBJ2-3; 13 bases match TRBD2. With 6 bases clipped from V and 7 bases from J, the junction kept 10 bases outside the gene matches. Germline V gene data show CDR1 as SNHLY and CDR2 as FYNNEI. The CDR3 has 16 amino acids. CDR3 amino acids: CASRNGLAGEAHTQYF. The CDR3 region has the DNA TGTGCCAGCAGAAACGGACTAGCGGGAGAAGCCCATACGCAGTATTTT.

The rearrangement links TRBV5-1 to TRBJ2-7; 7 positions match TRBD2. V lost 4 bases and J lost 2; bases outside the gene matches: 9. This CDR3 has 15 residues. Germline V CDR1 and CDR2: SGHRS, YFSETQ. CDR3: CASSTGTTVTYEQYF. The CDR3 nucleotides read TGCGCCAGCAGCACCGGGACTACCGTTACCTACGAGCAGTACTTC.

The rearrangement joins TRBV6-1 to TRBJ1-4; D gene uncertain. This CDR3 has 14 residues. CDR1 MNHNS and CDR2 SASEGT come from the germline V gene. V lost 2 bases to trimming and J lost 5 bases, with 9 bases between them. This CDR3 reads CASSEIVQNEKLFF. The CDR3 DNA follows: TGTGCCAGCAGTGAAATTGTGCAGAATGAAAAACTGTTTTTT.

This clone was detected once. This chain joins TRBV20-1 and TRBJ1-2; D gene unclear. Trimming removed 7 bases at V and 5 bases at J, with 5 bases between. Looked up from germline, CDR1 is DFQATT and CDR2 is SNEGSKA (reference sequence). This CDR3 spans 9 amino acids. CDR3 DNA sequence: TGCAGTGTCCTTTATGGCTACACCTTC. It encodes CSVLYGYTF.

This clone was seen once. The genes are TRBV7-8 and TRBJ1-1, with 7 bases fitting TRBD1. Germline-derived CDR1 and CDR2 are SGHVS and FQNEAQ. The length of the CDR3 is 15 residues. Trimming removed 6 bases from V and 5 bases from J; junction bases left unmatched: 12. This chain's CDR3 is CASSSARGSQTEAFF. Here the CDR3 DNA reads TGTGCCAGCAGTTCTGCCAGGGGGTCACAGACTGAAGCTTTCTTT.